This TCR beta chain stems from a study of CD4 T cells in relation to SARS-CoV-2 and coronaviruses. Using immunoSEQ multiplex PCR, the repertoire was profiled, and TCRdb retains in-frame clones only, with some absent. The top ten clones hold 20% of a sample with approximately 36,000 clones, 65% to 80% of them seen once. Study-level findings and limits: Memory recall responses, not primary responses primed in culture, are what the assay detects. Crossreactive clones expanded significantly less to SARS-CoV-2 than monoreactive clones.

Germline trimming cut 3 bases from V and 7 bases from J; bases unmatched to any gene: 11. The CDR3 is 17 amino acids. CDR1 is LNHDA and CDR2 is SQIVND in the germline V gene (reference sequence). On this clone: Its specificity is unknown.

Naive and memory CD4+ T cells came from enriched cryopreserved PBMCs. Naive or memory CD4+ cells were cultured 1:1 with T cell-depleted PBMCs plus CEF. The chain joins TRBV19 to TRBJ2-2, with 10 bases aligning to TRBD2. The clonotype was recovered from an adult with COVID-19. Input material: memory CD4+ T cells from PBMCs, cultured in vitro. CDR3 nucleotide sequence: TGTGCCAGTAGTATCAGGCTAGCGGGAGAGGTCGGCGGGGAGCTGTTTTTT. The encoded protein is CASSIRLAGEVGGELFF.